The 24 T cell receptor beta chains below were found in one sample sequenced in a study of blood T cell repertoires in COVID-19 (dated by TCRdb to between 2020 and 2021). Library preparation used the immunoSEQ multiplex PCR assay. TCRdb stores this immuneACCESS table with in-frame sequences only. Part of the clones is absent; in the studies checked, under half of the shortfall reflects unresolved V genes, and no reason is known for the rest. This sample lists approximately 67,000 clones; less than 95% were detected once. The ten most abundant clones make up about 5% of the sample. The material sequenced was peripheral blood. The receptors originated from a woman aged 60-70 years with active COVID-19.

The V and J genes are TRBV27 and TRBJ2-1; 11 bases are a match to TRBD2. The ends lost 6 bases at V and 3 bases at J; junction bases unmatched: 7. CDR1 MNHEY and CDR2 SMNVEV come from the germline V gene (reference sequence). The CDR3 totals 16 residues. The CDR3 DNA reads as TGTGCCAGCAGAACCCTGACTAGCGGGGTCTACAATGAGCAGTTCTTC. Encoded protein: CASRTLTSGVYNEQFF.

This rearrangement joins TRBV5-1 to TRBJ2-1; the match to TRBD2 covers 8 bases. CDR3 length equals 13 residues. Trimming at V came to 3 bases and at J to 5 bases, leaving 1 base not matched to a gene. The germline V gene encodes CDR1 SGHRS and CDR2 YFSETQ. This CDR3 reads CASSSGLDNEQFF. CDR3 nucleotides: TGCGCCAGCAGCTCGGGACTAGACAATGAGCAGTTCTTC.

The genes are TRBV4-1 and TRBJ2-3, with TRBD1 matching over 9 bases. The CDR3 has 17 amino acids. Germline CDR1 MGHRA, CDR2 YSYEKL. V shed 2 bases, J shed 1 base, and the junction held 7 bases outside the gene matches. The CDR3 DNA sequence: TGCGCCAGCAGCCAACCCTACAGGGGGCGAGGCACAGATACGCAGTATTTT. The encoded protein is CASSQPYRGRGTDTQYF.

V usage is TRBV9 and J usage is TRBJ2-5; 8 bases align to TRBD2. CDR3 size: 21 residues. CDR1 and CDR2 (germline): SGDLS, YYNGEE. Unmatched junction bases numbered 20, after V lost 0 bases and J lost 1 base. As DNA, the CDR3 is TGTGCCAGCAGCGTAGCTCCCCGAACAGGCAGCACCACTAGCGGCCAAGAGACCCAGTACTTC. This sequence encodes CASSVAPRTGSTTSGQETQYF.

The chain employs TRBV19 and TRBJ1-1; 7 bases match TRBD1. CDR3 length: 16 residues. Looked up from germline, CDR1 is LNHDA and CDR2 is SQIVND (reference sequence). J was trimmed by 1 base and V by 5 bases; bases with no gene match: 10. CDR3 nucleotides: TGTGCCAGTAGTGCCCGACAGGGATGGGGGAACACTGAAGCTTTCTTT. This codes for CASSARQGWGNTEAFF. The whole variable domain, remainder taken from reference TRBV19 and TRBJ1-1, is DGGITQSPKYLFRKEGQNVTLSCEQNLNHDAMYWYRQDPGQGLRLIYYSQIVNDFQKGDIAEGYSVSREKKESFPLTVTSAQKNPTAFYLCASSARQGWGNTEAFFGQGTRLTVV.

The CDR3 is CASRTRQGRNEQFF. In nucleotides, the CDR3 is TGTGCCAGCAGGACGCGACAGGGCCGAAATGAGCAGTTCTTC. The chain recombines TRBV7-9 with TRBJ2-1, with 7 positions matching TRBD1. Germline V gene data show CDR1 as SEHNR and CDR2 as FQNEAQ (reference sequence). V was pared by 6 bases and J by 7 bases, with 9 bases of the junction left unmatched. The CDR3 length is 14 residues.

This chain connects TRBV28 to TRBJ2-4; a weak D match, TRBD2 (5 bases). Germline values: CDR1 MDHEN, CDR2 SYDVKM. Trimming removed 2 bases at V and 0 bases at J, with 8 bases between. This CDR3 spans 15 amino acids. CDR3 protein: CASSLGGLAKNIQYF. The DNA of the CDR3 is TGTGCCAGCAGTTTAGGCGGGCTAGCCAAAAACATTCAGTACTTC.

This chain links TRBV4-1 with TRBJ1-4; perhaps TRBD1 as D (5 bases). The CDR3 is 16 amino acids. V lost 3 bases and J lost 4, with 15 bases in between. Germline CDR1 MGHRA, CDR2 YSYEKL. The CDR3 spells CASSHPGGVFNEKLFF. The CDR3 nucleotides are TGCGCCAGCAGCCATCCGGGGGGGGTCTTTAATGAAAAACTGTTTTTT.

The gene calls are TRBV6-5 and TRBJ1-2; possibly TRBD1 for D (6 bases). Trimming removed 5 bases from V and 4 bases from J, with 14 bases in between. The length of the CDR3 is 14 residues. Germline CDR1 is MNHEY and CDR2 is SVGAGI. CDR3 sequence (DNA): TGTGCCAGCAGTAGGACAGCCCGCTCCTATGGCTACACCTTC. This encodes CASSRTARSYGYTF.

This clone has just a few counts. The chain carries TRBV10-2 and TRBJ1-6; D is possibly TRBD1 (5 bases). Germline CDR1 WSHSY, CDR2 SAAADI. V was trimmed by 7 bases and J by 8 bases, leaving 9 bases between them. The CDR3 is 12 residues long. CDR3 loop: CASTRGDSPLHF. As DNA, the CDR3 is TGCGCCAGCACACGGGGGGATTCACCCCTCCACTTT.

V is TRBV2 and J is TRBJ2-2; perhaps TRBD1 as D (6 bases). CDR3 length: 12 amino acids. Trimming cost V 7 bases and J 6 bases, with 9 bases left between them. Germline V CDR1 and CDR2: SNHLY, FYNNEI. In DNA, the CDR3 is TGTGCCAGCACTACAGGGTCCGGGGAGCTGTTTTTT. This sequence encodes CASTTGSGELFF.

This sequence joins TRBV19 and TRBJ1-5; TRBD1 might be the D (6 bases). V lost 4 bases, J lost 11 bases, and 24 bases lay in between. CDR1 and CDR2 (germline): LNHDA, SQIVND (reference sequence). This CDR3 is 16 amino acids long. CDR3 nucleotides: TGTGCCAGTAGTACCGAAACAGGGATCACTCAGGCGACCCAGCATTTT. Amino acid sequence: CASSTETGITQATQHF.

V usage is TRBV15 and J usage is TRBJ2-5; D might be TRBD1 (6 bases). The CDR3 has 15 residues. Trimming took off 1 base at V and 0 bases at J, with 9 bases between the two ends. Germline CDR1 is LNHNV and CDR2 is YYDKDF (reference sequence). The CDR3 protein is CATSRAYRDQETQYF. The CDR3 coding sequence is TGTGCCACCAGCAGAGCATACAGGGACCAAGAGACCCAGTACTTC.

The rearrangement joins TRBV28 to TRBJ1-2, with 11 positions matching TRBD1. The CDR3 consists of 16 residues. From germline, CDR1 is MDHEN and CDR2 SYDVKM. Germline trimming cut 5 bases from V and 8 bases from J; bases unmatched to any gene: 13. DNA for the CDR3: TGTGCCAGCAGTCCCCTCTCCGGGACAGGGGGATACGGCTACACCTTC. Protein product: CASSPLSGTGGYGYTF.

The chain links TRBV7-9 to TRBJ2-7; tentative D call: TRBD1 (5 bases). The CDR3 totals 15 residues. Trimming took 3 bases from V and 4 from J, leaving 16 bases between them. Germline V gene data show CDR1 as SEHNR and CDR2 as FQNEAQ (reference sequence). Here the CDR3 DNA reads TGTGCCAGCAGCTTGATTCAAGGGGCTGGTTACGAGCAGTACTTC. It specifies CASSLIQGAGYEQYF.

The gene calls are TRBV28 and TRBJ2-1; no definite D call. The CDR3 has 12 residues. Germline V gene data show CDR1 as MDHEN and CDR2 as SYDVKM. The V end lost 2 bases, the J end lost 10 bases, and 9 bases lay between the germline ends. CDR3 amino acids: CASSLQFSEQFF. CDR3 DNA: TGTGCCAGCAGTTTACAGTTCTCCGAGCAGTTCTTC.

The chain recombines TRBV5-4 with TRBJ1-1; D unclear. The CDR3 runs to 15 residues. Germline lookup yields CDR1 SGHNT and CDR2 YYREEE (reference sequence). Deletions cut 3 bases from V and 0 bases from J, with 12 bases between. This chain's CDR3 is CASSSGGTMNTEAFF. The CDR3, as DNA: TGTGCCAGCAGCTCTGGTGGCACCATGAACACTGAAGCTTTCTTT.

The chain links TRBV28 to TRBJ2-1, with D perhaps TRBD1 (6 bases). CDR1 is MDHEN, CDR2 SYDVKM, per germline. This CDR3 is 17 amino acids long. V lost 7 bases and J 0 bases, leaving 19 bases between the germline ends. CDR3 nucleotides: TGTGCCAGCACCCATTCCGGGACAATTAACTCCTACAATGAGCAGTTCTTC. Protein: CASTHSGTINSYNEQFF.

The chain has TRBV5-1 and TRBJ2-7; 9 nucleotides agree with TRBD1. Germline V gene sequence: CDR1 SGHRS, CDR2 YFSETQ. The CDR3 loop spans 15 amino acids. The trim removed 7 bases at V and 4 bases at J, leaving 12 bases unmatched. The CDR3 sequence is CASSLSGTGFYEQYF. CDR3 coding DNA: TGCGCCAGCTCATTATCTGGGACAGGGTTTTACGAGCAGTACTTC.

The chain uses TRBV30 and TRBJ2-4; 7 nucleotides line up with TRBD1. The V gene's germline CDR1 is GTSNPN and CDR2 SVGIG (reference sequence). V gave up 8 bases and J gave up 2 bases; unmatched junction bases: 6. The CDR3 runs to 13 residues. DNA of the CDR3: TGTGCCCGGCAGGGGGAGACCAAAAACATTCAGTACTTC. Protein sequence: CARQGETKNIQYF. The whole variable domain, remainder taken from reference TRBV30 and TRBJ2-4, is SQTIHQWPATLVQPVGSPLSLECTVEGTSNPNLYWYRQAAGRGLQLLFYSVGIGQISSEVPQNLSASRPQDRQFILSSKKLLLSDSGFYLCARQGETKNIQYFGAGTRLSVL.

V gene TRBV19 combines with J gene TRBJ2-7, with TRBD2 matching over 10 bases. Germline CDR1 and CDR2: LNHDA and SQIVND (reference sequence). The CDR3 has 14 amino acids. V shed 4 bases, J shed 6 bases, and the junction held 6 bases outside the gene matches. DNA of the CDR3: TGTGCCAGTAGTACTAGCGGGAGCTTACGCGAGCAGTACTTC. Protein sequence: CASSTSGSLREQYF.

Only one count was recorded for this clone. This chain connects TRBV18 to TRBJ1-6; D might be TRBD1 (5 bases). CDR3 length equals 14 residues. Germline CDR1 KGHSH, CDR2 LQKENI. Between the trimmed V and J ends, which lost 2 bases and 10 bases, there was a span of 12 bases. CDR3 residues: CASSPERGSSPLHF. The CDR3 bases are TGTGCCAGCTCACCAGAACGGGGGAGCTCACCCCTCCACTTT.

The V gene is TRBV23-1, the J gene TRBJ2-7; possible D gene TRBD2, 6 bases. TRBV23-1 is marked as an open reading frame, function uncertain. This CDR3 has 18 residues. V gave up 1 base and J gave up 4 bases, with 23 bases separating them. Written as DNA, the CDR3 is TGCGCCAGCAGTCAATTTGTGCGGGGCCCAGGAAGGTTGTACGAGCAGTACTTC. Encoded protein: CASSQFVRGPGRLYEQYF.

The chain links TRBV5-4 to TRBJ2-2, with D possibly matching TRBD2 (5 bases). Trimming removed 9 bases from V and 8 bases from J, with 11 bases in between. Germline CDR1 and CDR2: SGHNT and YYREEE (reference sequence). CDR3 length: 11 residues. In nucleotides, the CDR3 is TGTGCCACCATGGAGCGGGGGGAGCTGTTTTTT. Its translation is CATMERGELFF.